This passage covers 19 T cell receptor beta chains from one sample sequenced in a study of blood T cells in healthy people across ages. Primers used in a second PCR of roughly 6 to 11 cycles were a sample-barcoded 5' primer and a J-beta primer mix. TCRdb itself ran the 5' RACE reads through MiXCR, one entry per CDR3 protein. The table records about 830,000 distinct CDR3 sequences, around 62% of them present only once. Source material: blood. Receptor source: a young man in good health.

The table lists this clonotype with a few counts. The V call is TRBV4-3, the J call TRBJ2-5, with a tentative D call TRBD2 (5 bases). In germline, CDR1 is LGHNA, CDR2 YSLEER. The CDR3 has 12 residues. Trimming took 4 bases from V and 11 from J, leaving 14 bases between them. In DNA, the CDR3 is TGCGCCAGCAGCCTCCAAGGTGGGGAGCAGTACTTC. Encoded protein: CASSLQGGEQYF.

The chain is built from TRBV9 and TRBJ2-3; unclear D gene. Trimming pared 0 bases from V and 0 bases from J, leaving 14 bases between. Germline-derived CDR1 and CDR2 are SGDLS and YYNGEE. There are 17 residues in the CDR3. CDR3 DNA sequence: TGTGCCAGCAGCGTAGTTGGCAGCCCAGATAGCACAGATACGCAGTATTTT. Residues: CASSVVGSPDSTDTQYF.

V is TRBV5-1 and J is TRBJ1-2, with a weak D call TRBD1 (6 bases). In germline, CDR1 is SGHRS, CDR2 YFSETQ. The CDR3 loop spans 16 amino acids. Between the trimmed V and J ends, which lost 3 bases and 4 bases, there was a span of 19 bases. CDR3 DNA: TGCGCCAGCAGCTCCAACGATGGGGGGGCTGGCTATGGCTACACCTTC. Translating it yields CASSSNDGGAGYGYTF.

This clonotype has a single count. The chain recombines TRBV7-6 with TRBJ2-5, with TRBD2 matching 14 bases. The CDR3 runs to 18 residues. The V and J ends lost 1 base and 11 bases, in that order; junction bases with no gene match: 15. Germline-derived CDR1 and CDR2 are SGHVS and FNYEAQ. The DNA for the CDR3 is TGTGCCAGCAGCTTAGGGACTAGCGGGGGGCGCTCCTACAATGAGCAGTACTTC. Protein product: CASSLGTSGGRSYNEQYF.

The chain employs TRBV9 and TRBJ2-1, with D possibly matching TRBD1 (5 bases). CDR1 and CDR2 (germline): SGDLS, YYNGEE. The CDR3 runs 12 residues. Trimming stripped 2 bases from V and 10 bases from J, with 10 bases between. CDR3 sequence (DNA): TGTGCCAGCAGCGTTGCTCAGGGCGAGCAGTTCTTC. It translates to CASSVAQGEQFF.

The chain joins TRBV20-1 to TRBJ1-2; D gene unclear. Trimming shortened V by 3 bases and J by 3 bases, and 11 bases separated the two germline ends. Germline V gene sequence: CDR1 DFQATT, CDR2 SNEGSKA (reference sequence). The CDR3 has 13 amino acids. CDR3 sequence: CSASQGIYYGYTF. The CDR3 nucleotides are TGCAGTGCTAGTCAAGGGATCTACTATGGCTACACCTTC.

The sample holds one count of this clonotype. The chain couples TRBV12-3 or TRBV12-4 to TRBJ2-5, with D possibly being TRBD1 or TRBD2 (5 bases each). Trimming removed 4 bases at V and 7 bases at J, with 16 bases between. CDR3 length equals 14 residues. The chain's CDR3 is CASSSGTPLGTQYF. The CDR3 coding sequence is TGTGCCAGCAGTTCGGGGACGCCCCTAGGGACCCAGTACTTC.

V and J are TRBV28 and TRBJ2-7, with D possibly TRBD1 on 5 matching bases. Germline CDR1 and CDR2: MDHEN and SYDVKM. CDR3 length equals 16 residues. With 6 bases removed from V and 0 bases from J, the gap between germline ends came to 18 bases. The CDR3, as DNA: TGTGCCAGCAGCTATCCACAGGCCTTCAGCTCCTACGAGCAGTACTTC. It encodes CASSYPQAFSSYEQYF.

The rearrangement joins TRBV4-2 to TRBJ2-3, with D tentatively TRBD2 (6 bases). The V and J ends lost 1 base and 5 bases respectively, with 10 bases between them. The CDR3 loop spans 14 amino acids. Germline-derived CDR1 and CDR2 are LGHNA and YNFKEQ. CDR3 amino acids: CASSQVPTRDTQYF. DNA of the CDR3: TGTGCCAGCAGCCAAGTCCCGACTAGAGATACGCAGTATTTT.

The rearrangement uses TRBV7-2 and TRBJ1-5; 8 bases agree with TRBD1. V lost 4 bases and J lost 3; bases outside the gene matches: 2. Germline CDR1 and CDR2: SGHTA and FQGNSA. This CDR3 comprises 14 residues. The CDR3 DNA follows: TGTGCCAGCAGCTGGACAGGGCACAATCAGCCCCAGCATTTT. It codes for CASSWTGHNQPQHF.

A few counts support this clonotype. This chain connects TRBV2 to TRBJ2-7; D is unresolved. Germline CDR1 and CDR2: SNHLY and FYNNEI. This CDR3 contains 15 residues. V lost 11 bases, J lost 0 bases, and 20 bases lay in between. DNA of the CDR3: TGTGCCGGCCGTGTGACACTCGATTTCTCCTACGAGCAGTACTTC. This encodes CAGRVTLDFSYEQYF.

In this sample, this clonotype turned up many times. The chain uses TRBV10-3 and TRBJ2-1; D is perhaps TRBD1 (6 bases). This CDR3 contains 15 residues. Trimming cost V 0 bases and J 13 bases, with 19 bases left between them. Germline V gene data show CDR1 as ENHRY and CDR2 as SYGVKD. The DNA of the CDR3 is TGTGCCATCAGTGAGTCGATCCCTAGGACAGATCCTCAGTTCTTC. Translating gives CAISESIPRTDPQFF.

The chain employs TRBV15 and TRBJ1-2; D is unclear. The germline V and J ends were trimmed by 5 bases and 4 bases, with 20 bases remaining between them. Germline V lookup: CDR1 LNHNV, CDR2 YYDKDF (reference sequence). CDR3 size: 16 residues. The CDR3 here is CATSPFTRDRGYGYTF. In DNA form, the CDR3 reads TGTGCCACCAGCCCTTTCACAAGGGATAGAGGCTATGGCTACACCTTC.

This clonotype turned up a few times. The chain uses TRBV9 and TRBJ2-7, with a possible D match to TRBD2 (6 bases). Germline CDR1 and CDR2: SGDLS and YYNGEE. The CDR3 runs to 14 residues. V was pared by 2 bases and J by 5 bases, with 14 bases between. The CDR3, as DNA: TGTGCCAGCAGCGTTGGGGGGAGGTCCCACGAGCAGTACTTC. This translates into CASSVGGRSHEQYF.

The V and J genes are TRBV7-3 and TRBJ2-5; 9 bases match TRBD1. The J call is in doubt because the DNA end fits TRBJ2-7 better. The CDR3 consists of 13 residues. CDR1 and CDR2 (germline): SGHTA, FQGTGA. CDR3 DNA: TGTGCCAGCAGCTTACAGGACAGGGGCGAGCAGTACTTC. Encoded protein: CASSLQDRGEQYF.

The gene calls are TRBV29-1 and TRBJ2-2; no clear D gene. Trimming removed 6 bases at V and 5 bases at J, with 13 bases between. This CDR3 is 13 amino acids long. CDR1 is SQVTM and CDR2 is ANQGSEA in the germline V gene. The CDR3 sequence: CSVPRFRTGELFF. In nucleotides, the CDR3 is TGCAGCGTGCCCCGTTTTAGAACCGGGGAGCTGTTTTTT.

Only one count was recorded for this clonotype. The genes are TRBV20-1 and TRBJ2-3, with D unresolved. CDR1 is DFQATT and CDR2 is SNEGSKA in the germline V gene (reference sequence). This CDR3 is built from 11 residues. V lost 6 bases to trimming and J lost 6 bases, with 10 bases between them. In DNA, the CDR3 is TGCAGTGCCTCTCCGGCGGATACGCAGTATTTT. The encoded protein is CSASPADTQYF.

The sample holds one count of this clonotype. The chain recombines TRBV6-5 with TRBJ2-5, with D possibly being TRBD2 (5 bases). The CDR3 has 13 amino acids. Germline V CDR1 and CDR2: MNHEY, SVGAGI. V was clipped by 2 bases and J by 5 bases, with 9 bases between them. The CDR3 DNA sequence: TGTGCCAGCAGTTACAGGACTGGGGAGACCCAGTACTTC. It translates to CASSYRTGETQYF.

This clonotype turned up a few times. V is TRBV2 and J is TRBJ2-5; 9 nucleotides align to TRBD2. V shed 0 bases, J shed 5 bases, and the junction held 13 bases outside the gene matches. Germline V gene sequence: CDR1 SNHLY, CDR2 FYNNEI. The CDR3 length is 18 residues. CDR3 in amino acids: CASSEAPGLATTRETQYF. The DNA for the CDR3 is TGTGCCAGCAGTGAAGCCCCGGGACTAGCAACCACCCGGGAGACCCAGTACTTC. The whole variable domain, filled in from reference TRBV2 and TRBJ2-5, reads EPEVTQTPSHQVTQMGQEVILRCVPISNHLYFYWYRQILGQKVEFLVSFYNNEISEKSEIFDDQFSVERPDGSNFTLKIRSTKLEDSAMYFCASSEAPGLATTRETQYFGPGTRLLVL.